One sample yielded the 27 T cell receptor beta chains listed below, sequenced in a study of T-cell memory formation after mild COVID-19. TCRdb ran MiXCR on the 5' RACE reads and lists one entry per CDR3 protein. The table includes roughly 340,000 distinct CDR3 sequences, 20% to 25% detected once. The sequenced material came from PBMCs or a T cell subset sorted from them (not recorded which). The receptors originated from a man aged 18 to 30 who had mild COVID-19 (a few samples of this study predate the infection). Cell type and time point are not known.

The V and J genes are TRBV18 and TRBJ1-2; 8 bases match TRBD1. J lost 4 bases, V lost 6 bases, and 13 bases had no gene match. The CDR3 extends over 16 amino acids. Germline values: CDR1 KGHSH, CDR2 LQKENI. The CDR3 DNA sequence: TGTGCCAGCTCCCGCGGAAGGACAGGGAGCGGCTATGGCTACACCTTC. Protein sequence: CASSRGRTGSGYGYTF.

This clonotype was recorded only once. The chain combines TRBV19 with TRBJ1-5; D gene unclear. Germline V gene sequence: CDR1 LNHDA, CDR2 SQIVND (reference sequence). Trimming took 3 bases from V and 6 from J, leaving 6 bases between them. The CDR3 sequence is 12 residues long. CDR3 coding DNA: TGTGCCAGTAGTATCGGGTTTCAGCCCCAGCATTTT. The encoded protein is CASSIGFQPQHF.

This clonotype has a handful of counts. V is TRBV20-1 and J is TRBJ2-7; D possibly corresponds to TRBD2 (5 bases). Trimming shortened V by 3 bases and J by 2 bases, and 11 bases separated the two germline ends. Germline CDR1 and CDR2: DFQATT and SNEGSKA (reference sequence). The CDR3 runs to 13 residues. The CDR3 nucleotides are TGCAGTGCTAGCGGGGTTGTGACCTACGAGCAGTACTTC. As protein: CSASGVVTYEQYF.

The rearrangement uses TRBV12-3 or TRBV12-4 and TRBJ1-5, with a weak D call TRBD1 (6 bases). CDR3 length: 13 amino acids. V lost 5 bases and J 5 bases, leaving 10 bases between the germline ends. The CDR3 DNA reads as TGTGCCAGCAGTCAAACAGGGTATCAGCCCCAGCATTTT. Amino acid sequence: CASSQTGYQPQHF.

The chain carries TRBV7-9 and TRBJ2-7; D is uncertain. Trimming pared 4 bases from V and 2 bases from J, leaving 12 bases between. CDR3 length: 14 amino acids. CDR1 is SEHNR and CDR2 is FQNEAQ in the germline V gene (reference sequence). This CDR3 reads CASSWNGPPYEQYF. For the CDR3, the DNA is TGTGCCAGCAGCTGGAACGGCCCTCCCTACGAGCAGTACTTC. The full variable domain, its missing parts supplied by reference TRBV7-9 and TRBJ2-7, is DTGVSQNPRHKITKRGQNVTFRCDPISEHNRLYWYRQTLGQGPEFLTYFQNEAQLEKSRLLSDRFSAERPKGSFSTLEIQRTEQGDSAMYLCASSWNGPPYEQYFGPGTRLTVT.

This clonotype was seen more than once but under ten times. The V call is TRBV7-2, the J call TRBJ1-1, with D unclear. The V gene's germline CDR1 is SGHTA and CDR2 FQGNSA. V was cut by 8 bases and J by 2 bases, with 12 bases left in between. The CDR3 has 13 residues. The CDR3 region is CASLKHLNTEAFF. CDR3 sequence (DNA): TGTGCCAGCCTAAAACACCTCAACACTGAAGCTTTCTTT.

In this sample, this clonotype turned up a few times. The CDR3 region has the DNA TGTGCCAGCAGTTACTCGGGCAATTTGGAGTCACCCCTCCACTTT. Its protein product is CASSYSGNLESPLHF. The V and J genes are TRBV6-5 and TRBJ1-6; D gene ambiguous. Germline CDR1 and CDR2: MNHEY and SVGAGI. This CDR3 has 15 residues. V lost 0 bases to trimming and J lost 10 bases, with 13 bases between them.

The V and J genes are TRBV12-3 or TRBV12-4 and TRBJ2-2, with D possibly TRBD2 on 6 matching bases. V was trimmed by 5 bases and J by 4 bases, leaving 11 bases between them. The CDR3 runs to 14 residues. CDR3 DNA sequence: TGTGCCAGCAGTCTACTAGCATCCACCGGGGAGCTGTTTTTT. It specifies CASSLLASTGELFF.

The V and J genes are TRBV5-1 and TRBJ2-5; 8 bases agree with TRBD2. This CDR3 is built from 17 residues. Trimming at V came to 0 bases and at J to 0 bases, leaving 7 bases not matched to a gene. Germline V gives CDR1 SGHRS, CDR2 YFSETQ. The CDR3 region has the DNA TGCGCCAGCAGCTTGGGGAGTAGCGGGGCGTACCAAGAGACCCAGTACTTC. Its translation: CASSLGSSGAYQETQYF.

This chain joins TRBV6-5 and TRBJ1-2; tentative D call: TRBD1 (5 bases). The CDR3 loop spans 13 amino acids. V was pared by 8 bases and J by 6 bases, with 16 bases between. Germline CDR1 reads MNHEY; CDR2 reads SVGAGI. The CDR3 sequence: CASAPRGLHGYTF. For the CDR3, the DNA is TGTGCCAGCGCCCCGAGGGGTTTGCATGGCTACACCTTC.

The V and J genes are TRBV20-1 and TRBJ2-3; TRBD2 aligns across 9 bases. In germline, CDR1 is DFQATT, CDR2 SNEGSKA (reference sequence). The CDR3 runs 18 residues. J lost 6 bases, V lost 0 bases, and 16 bases had no gene match. The DNA for the CDR3 is TGCAGTGCTAGAGAAAAAAGGTCTAGCGGGGCCCCCAGGGATACGCAGTATTTT. Protein: CSAREKRSSGAPRDTQYF.

The chain uses TRBV29-1 and TRBJ2-2; D is possibly TRBD2 (5 bases). This CDR3 contains 14 residues. Trimming took off 6 bases at V and 4 bases at J, with 15 bases between the two ends. The germline gives CDR1 SQVTM, CDR2 ANQGSEA. The CDR3 loop is CSVFRGRGTGELFF. The CDR3 coding sequence is TGCAGCGTCTTCCGGGGTCGTGGCACCGGGGAGCTGTTTTTT.

CDR3 nucleotides: TGTGCCAGCAGTTATCCAGTGGGCACTAATGAAAAACTGTTTTTT. Amino acids: CASSYPVGTNEKLFF. The gene calls are TRBV6-6 and TRBJ1-4; no firm D call. This CDR3 spans 15 amino acids. Per the germline V gene, CDR1 is MNHNY and CDR2 is SVGAGI (reference sequence). V was pared by 3 bases and J by 2 bases, with 10 bases between.

The chain has TRBV5-1 and TRBJ1-2; 8 nucleotides agree with TRBD1. There are 14 residues in the CDR3. Germline V lookup: CDR1 SGHRS, CDR2 YFSETQ. J gave up 3 bases and V 4 bases, and 5 bases lay outside the gene matches. In nucleotides, the CDR3 is TGCGCCAGCAGCCCGGACAGGGTATACTATGGCTACACCTTC. It codes for CASSPDRVYYGYTF.

The chain recombines TRBV6-5 with TRBJ2-6; 7 nucleotides match TRBD1. This CDR3 has 16 amino acids. The germline V gene has CDR1 MNHEY and CDR2 SVGAGI. After removal of 5 bases from V and 4 bases from J, the junction contained 8 bases not matched to a gene. In DNA, the CDR3 is TGTGCCAGCAGTAGGAACAGGGGCGAGGGGGCCAACGTCCTGACTTTC. Its protein product is CASSRNRGEGANVLTF.

This clonotype was counted at least ten times. The chain recombines TRBV27 with TRBJ2-7, with D possibly TRBD1 on 6 matching bases. Deletions cut 2 bases from V and 7 bases from J, with 15 bases between. CDR3 size: 14 residues. Germline CDR1 is MNHEY and CDR2 is SMNVEV (reference sequence). CDR3 loop: CASSLIRGAHEQYF. CDR3 nucleotides: TGTGCCAGCAGTTTAATCAGGGGAGCTCATGAGCAGTACTTC.

The chain carries TRBV5-5 and TRBJ1-2; 10 bases are shared with TRBD1. J gave up 12 bases and V 5 bases, and 13 bases lay outside the gene matches. The CDR3 sequence is 14 residues long. Per germline, CDR1 SGHKS and CDR2 YYEKEE (reference sequence). DNA for the CDR3: TGTGCCAGCAGACCCGATCCGGGACAGGGGAAGGACACCTTC. It yields the protein CASRPDPGQGKDTF.

The chain employs TRBV7-3 and TRBJ2-1; 11 bases fit TRBD2. Unmatched junction bases numbered 9, after V lost 5 bases and J lost 6 bases. CDR1 is SGHTA, CDR2 FQGTGA, per germline. The CDR3 totals 16 residues. This chain's CDR3 is CASSRYDSGGVNEQFF. The CDR3 DNA sequence: TGTGCCAGCAGCCGCTACGATAGCGGGGGGGTCAATGAGCAGTTCTTC.

This clonotype has at least ten counts. V is TRBV29-1 and J is TRBJ2-2; D not resolved. Trimming pared 0 bases from V and 4 bases from J, leaving 18 bases between. The CDR3 contains 17 residues. Germline loops: CDR1 SQVTM, CDR2 ANQGSEA. The CDR3 sequence: CSVEDWGSEDSTGELFF. The CDR3 DNA follows: TGCAGCGTTGAAGATTGGGGTTCTGAGGATTCCACCGGGGAGCTGTTTTTT.

V is TRBV7-2 and J is TRBJ2-2; D is uncertain. The CDR3 extends over 14 amino acids. Germline V lookup: CDR1 SGHTA, CDR2 FQGNSA. Deletions cut 5 bases from V and 4 bases from J, with 11 bases between. CDR3 coding DNA: TGTGCCAGCAGCGGCCGATGGGGCACCGGGGAGCTGTTTTTT. Amino acids: CASSGRWGTGELFF.

This clonotype has just a few counts. The genes are TRBV28 and TRBJ1-5; TRBD1 is a possible D gene (5 bases). CDR1 MDHEN and CDR2 SYDVKM come from the germline V gene. Trimming removed 8 bases from V and 4 bases from J, with 18 bases in between. CDR3 length: 15 residues. CDR3 bases: TGTGCCAGCTCGGGAGCAGGGCAATATAATCAGCCCCAGCATTTT. The encoded protein is CASSGAGQYNQPQHF.

This clonotype has more than one count but fewer than ten. Here the CDR3 reads CASSLVAGGPKTQYF. CDR3 bases: TGTGCCAGCAGCTTAGTTGCGGGGGGGCCGAAGACCCAGTACTTC. The chain links TRBV11-2 to TRBJ2-5; 9 bases agree with TRBD2. With V trimmed by 1 base and J by 6 bases, 6 bases remained unmatched. The V gene's germline CDR1 is SGHAT and CDR2 FQNNGV. The CDR3 is 15 residues long.

In its sample, this clonotype was seen many times. This rearrangement joins TRBV18 to TRBJ1-3; D ambiguous. Trimming shortened V by 4 bases and J by 1 base, and 8 bases separated the two germline ends. The CDR3 runs to 14 residues. Germline V gene sequence: CDR1 KGHSH, CDR2 LQKENI. For the CDR3, the DNA is TGTGCCAGCTCACGTGAGACATCTGGAAACACCATATATTTT. Translated, it gives CASSRETSGNTIYF. Full variable domain (remainder filled in from reference TRBV18 and TRBJ1-3): NAGVMQNPRHLVRRRGQEARLRCSPMKGHSHVYWYRQLPEEGLKFMVYLQKENIIDESGMPKERFSAEFPKEGPSILRIQQVVRGDSAAYFCASSRETSGNTIYFGEGSWLTVV.

This clonotype was seen at least ten times. The chain carries TRBV7-2 and TRBJ1-2; D ambiguous. Germline CDR1 is SGHTA and CDR2 is FQGNSA. There are 13 residues in the CDR3. Trimming cost V 5 bases and J 6 bases, with 13 bases left between them. CDR3 nucleotide sequence: TGTGCCAGCAGCCCCCGATCTGGGGATGGCTACACCTTC. This codes for CASSPRSGDGYTF.

CDR3 sequence reads: CASSLVRAGELFF. The CDR3 bases are TGTGCCAGCAGCTTAGTCAGGGCCGGGGAGCTGTTTTTT. V gene TRBV7-8 combines with J gene TRBJ2-2, with a possible D match to TRBD1 (5 bases). V was pared by 1 base and J by 6 bases, with 6 bases between. The CDR3 contains 13 residues. Germline CDR1 SGHVS, CDR2 FQNEAQ. Together with reference TRBV7-8 and TRBJ2-2, the CDR3 gives the full variable domain: GAGVSQSPRYKVAKRGQDVALRCDPISGHVSLFWYQQALGQGPEFLTYFQNEAQLDKSGLPSDRFFAERPEGSVSTLKIQRTQQEDSAVYLCASSLVRAGELFFGEGSRLTVL.

This clonotype has more than one count but fewer than ten. V usage is TRBV7-3 and J usage is TRBJ1-4; maybe TRBD1 (5 bases). The V gene's germline CDR1 is SGHTA and CDR2 FQGTGA. Trimming took off 3 bases at V and 0 bases at J, with 8 bases between the two ends. The CDR3 consists of 15 residues. The CDR3: CASSFAGTTNEKLFF. The DNA of the CDR3 is TGTGCCAGCAGCTTCGCAGGGACAACTAATGAAAAACTGTTTTTT.

This clonotype occurred many times. The genes are TRBV7-4 and TRBJ2-5; no clear D. The CDR3 has 14 amino acids. The ends were cut back, 7 bases at V and 2 bases at J, with 14 bases in the middle. CDR1 and CDR2 (germline): SGHVT, SQSDAQ. CDR3 sequence: CASNYRPGQETQYF. CDR3 coding DNA: TGTGCCAGCAACTACCGACCCGGACAAGAGACCCAGTACTTC.